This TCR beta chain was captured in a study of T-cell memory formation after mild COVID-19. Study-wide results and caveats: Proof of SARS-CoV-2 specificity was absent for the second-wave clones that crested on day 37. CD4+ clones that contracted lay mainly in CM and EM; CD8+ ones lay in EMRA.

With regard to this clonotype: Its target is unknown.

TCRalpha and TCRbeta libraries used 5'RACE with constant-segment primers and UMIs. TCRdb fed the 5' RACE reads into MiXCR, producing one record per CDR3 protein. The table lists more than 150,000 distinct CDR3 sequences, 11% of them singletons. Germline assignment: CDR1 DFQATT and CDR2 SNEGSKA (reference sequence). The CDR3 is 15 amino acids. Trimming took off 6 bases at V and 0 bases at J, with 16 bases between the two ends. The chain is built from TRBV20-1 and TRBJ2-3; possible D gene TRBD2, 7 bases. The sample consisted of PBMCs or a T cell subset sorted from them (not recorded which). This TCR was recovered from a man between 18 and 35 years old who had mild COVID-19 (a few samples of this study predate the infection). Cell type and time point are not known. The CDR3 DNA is TGCAGTGCCACTTCCGGGGGGCTGAGCACAGATACGCAGTATTTT. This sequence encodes CSATSGGLSTDTQYF.